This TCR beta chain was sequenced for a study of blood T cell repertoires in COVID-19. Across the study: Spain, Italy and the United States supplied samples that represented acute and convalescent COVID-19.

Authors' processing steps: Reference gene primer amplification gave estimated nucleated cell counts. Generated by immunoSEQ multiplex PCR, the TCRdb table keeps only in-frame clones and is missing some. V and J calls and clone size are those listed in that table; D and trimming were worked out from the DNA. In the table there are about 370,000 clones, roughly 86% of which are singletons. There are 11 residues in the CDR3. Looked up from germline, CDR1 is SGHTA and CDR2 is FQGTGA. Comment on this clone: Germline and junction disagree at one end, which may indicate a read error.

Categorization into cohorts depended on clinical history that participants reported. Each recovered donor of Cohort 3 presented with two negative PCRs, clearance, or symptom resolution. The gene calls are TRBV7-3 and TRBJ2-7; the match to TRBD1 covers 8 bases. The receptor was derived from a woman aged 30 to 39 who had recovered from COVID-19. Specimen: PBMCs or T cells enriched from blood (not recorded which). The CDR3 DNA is TGTGCCAGCAGCTTACCGACAGGGGCTGACTTC. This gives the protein CASSLPTGADF.